Shown below are 6 T cell receptor beta chains from a single sample sequenced in a study of CD8 T cells in ankylosing spondylitis. Via MiXCR, TCRdb re-called the 5' RACE reads, giving one row per CDR3 protein. The sample has some 300,000 distinct CDR3 sequences, 20% seen once; the top ten hold 3.5%. Sequencing was carried out using blood, either unsorted or a sorted T cell fraction (not recorded which). These TCRs come from a female donor with ankylosing spondylitis or in good health (not recorded which).

This clonotype was seen at least ten times. This sequence joins TRBV6-5 and TRBJ2-7; TRBD2 is a possible D gene (7 bases). V lost 0 bases and J 8 bases, leaving 14 bases between the germline ends. Germline values: CDR1 MNHEY, CDR2 SVGAGI. The CDR3 contains 14 residues. CDR3 sequence: CASSYSRGRDKQYF. For the CDR3, the DNA is TGTGCCAGCAGTTACTCGCGGGGGCGGGATAAGCAGTACTTC.

This chain uses TRBV20-1 with TRBJ1-5; 9 bases match TRBD1. The V gene's germline CDR1 is DFQATT and CDR2 SNEGSKA (reference sequence). The CDR3 spans 14 residues. V trimming: 5 bases; J trimming: 8 bases; junction bases outside the gene matches: 10. Written as DNA, the CDR3 is TGCAGTGCTGGGACAGGGTTGGGAAGGGAGCCCCAGCATTTT. It specifies CSAGTGLGREPQHF.

This clonotype was seen a handful of times. This chain uses TRBV28 with TRBJ2-7; D is tentatively TRBD1 or TRBD2 (6 bases each). The germline V gene encodes CDR1 MDHEN and CDR2 SYDVKM. The CDR3 is 15 residues long. Trimming left V 8 bases short and J 3 bases short, with 20 bases between. The CDR3 is CASVPLQGGHYEQYF. The CDR3 DNA is TGTGCCAGCGTCCCTCTTCAAGGGGGGCACTACGAGCAGTACTTC.

In this sample, this clonotype turned up a few times. The chain is built from TRBV6-1 and TRBJ2-3; 8 nucleotides agree with TRBD2. The CDR3 extends over 15 amino acids. V lost 6 bases, J lost 4 bases, and 9 bases stayed unmatched. Per the germline V gene, CDR1 is MNHNS and CDR2 is SASEGT. CDR3 loop: CASSPSGRGSDTQYF. The CDR3 DNA reads TGTGCCAGCAGCCCCAGCGGGAGAGGGTCAGATACGCAGTATTTT.

This clonotype was seen a few times. This rearrangement joins TRBV6-4 to TRBJ2-1, with 12 bases lining up with TRBD2. The CDR3 covers 15 residues. The germline gives CDR1 MRHNA, CDR2 SNTAGT. Trimming cost V 5 bases and J 6 bases; bases outside gene matches: 5. CDR3 in amino acids: CASSRTSGILNEQFF. CDR3 sequence (DNA): TGTGCCAGCAGTCGGACTAGCGGGATCCTCAATGAGCAGTTCTTC.

This clonotype has more than one count but fewer than ten. J is TRBJ2-3 and V is TRBV7-6; 8 nucleotides align to TRBD2. After removal of 5 bases from V and 6 bases from J, the junction contained 10 bases not matched to a gene. The CDR3 runs to 15 residues. The germline CDR1 and CDR2 sequences are SGHVS and FNYEAQ. The CDR3 DNA is TGTGCCAGCAGCCGACTAGCGTCCCAAGACGATACGCAGTATTTT. It translates to CASSRLASQDDTQYF.